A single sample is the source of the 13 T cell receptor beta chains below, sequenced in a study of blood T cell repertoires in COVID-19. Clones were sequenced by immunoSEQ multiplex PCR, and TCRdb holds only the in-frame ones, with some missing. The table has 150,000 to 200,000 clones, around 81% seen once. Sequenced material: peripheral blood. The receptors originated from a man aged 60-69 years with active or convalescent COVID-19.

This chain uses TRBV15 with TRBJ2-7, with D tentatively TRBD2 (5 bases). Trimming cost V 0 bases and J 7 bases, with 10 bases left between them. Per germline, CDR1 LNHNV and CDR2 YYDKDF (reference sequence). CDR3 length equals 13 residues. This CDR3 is CATSRDIGGEQYF. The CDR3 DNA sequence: TGTGCCACCAGCAGAGATATCGGAGGAGAGCAGTACTTC.

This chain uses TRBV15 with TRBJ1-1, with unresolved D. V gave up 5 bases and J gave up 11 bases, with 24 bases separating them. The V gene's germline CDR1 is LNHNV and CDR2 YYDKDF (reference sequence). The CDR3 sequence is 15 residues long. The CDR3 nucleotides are TGTGCCACCAGCCCCAGTAGAGCGGCAGGCGGTTCGGCTTTCTTT. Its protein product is CATSPSRAAGGSAFF.

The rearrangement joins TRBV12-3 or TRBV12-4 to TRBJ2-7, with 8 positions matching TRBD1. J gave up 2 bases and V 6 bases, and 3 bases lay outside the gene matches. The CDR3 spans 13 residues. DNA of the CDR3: TGTGCCAGCAGGGGACAGGCGGCCTACGAGCAGTACTTC. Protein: CASRGQAAYEQYF.

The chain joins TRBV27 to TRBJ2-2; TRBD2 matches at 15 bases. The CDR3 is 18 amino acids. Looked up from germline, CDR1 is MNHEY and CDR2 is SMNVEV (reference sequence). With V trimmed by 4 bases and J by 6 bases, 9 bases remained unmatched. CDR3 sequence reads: CASSSWTSGRGSSGELFF. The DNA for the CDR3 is TGTGCCAGCAGTTCCTGGACTAGCGGGAGGGGAAGCTCCGGGGAGCTGTTTTTT.

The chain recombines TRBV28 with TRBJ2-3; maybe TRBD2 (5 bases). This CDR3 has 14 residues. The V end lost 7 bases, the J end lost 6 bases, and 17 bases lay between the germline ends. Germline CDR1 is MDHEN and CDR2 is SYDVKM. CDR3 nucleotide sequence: TGTGCCAGCACCCGGCGGGTTACTAGTGATACGCAGTATTTT. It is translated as CASTRRVTSDTQYF.

For the CDR3, the DNA is TGCGCCAGCAGTGAGCTCGGGGACAGCCAGAGGTTCTTC. This codes for CASSELGDSQRFF. The chain carries TRBV10-1 and TRBJ2-1; 7 nucleotides match TRBD1. The germline CDR1 and CDR2 sequences are WNHNN and SYGVQD (reference sequence). Unmatched junction bases numbered 10, after V lost 2 bases and J lost 15 bases. There are 13 residues in the CDR3.

The CDR3 sequence: CASSVEAGDYGYTF. In DNA form, the CDR3 reads TGTGCCAGCAGCGTAGAGGCAGGGGACTATGGCTACACCTTC. The chain employs TRBV9 and TRBJ1-2; the D gene is possibly TRBD1 (6 bases). The V gene's germline CDR1 is SGDLS and CDR2 YYNGEE. V lost 0 bases and J 3 bases, leaving 9 bases between the germline ends. The CDR3 contains 14 residues. Using reference TRBV9 and TRBJ1-2 for the parts outside the CDR3, the full variable domain is DSGVTQTPKHLITATGQRVTLRCSPRSGDLSVYWYQQSLDQGLQFLIQYYNGEERAKGNILERFSAQQFPDLHSELNLSSLELGDSALYFCASSVEAGDYGYTFGSGTRLTVV.

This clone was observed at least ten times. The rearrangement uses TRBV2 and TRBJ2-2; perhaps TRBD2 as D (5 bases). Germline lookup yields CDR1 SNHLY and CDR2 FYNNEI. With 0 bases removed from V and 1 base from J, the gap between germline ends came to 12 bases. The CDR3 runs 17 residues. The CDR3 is CASSEARASRNTGELFF. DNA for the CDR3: TGTGCCAGCAGTGAAGCGCGGGCTAGTAGGAACACCGGGGAGCTGTTTTTT.

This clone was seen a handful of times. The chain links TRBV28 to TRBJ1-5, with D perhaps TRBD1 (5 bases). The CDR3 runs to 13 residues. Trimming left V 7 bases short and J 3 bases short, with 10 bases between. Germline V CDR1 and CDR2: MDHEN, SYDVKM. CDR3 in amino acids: CASNGGHNQPQHF. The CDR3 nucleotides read TGTGCCAGCAACGGCGGACACAATCAGCCCCAGCATTTT. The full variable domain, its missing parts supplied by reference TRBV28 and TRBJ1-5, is DVKVTQSSRYLVKRTGEKVFLECVQDMDHENMFWYRQDPGLGLRLIYFSYDVKMKEKGDIPEGYSVSREKKERFSLILESASTNQTSMYLCASNGGHNQPQHFGDGTRLSIL.

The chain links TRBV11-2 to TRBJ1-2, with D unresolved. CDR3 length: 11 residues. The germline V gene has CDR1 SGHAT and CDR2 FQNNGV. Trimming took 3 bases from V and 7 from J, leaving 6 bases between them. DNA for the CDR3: TGTGCCAGCAGCTTTAGCGGTGGCTACACCTTC. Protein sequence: CASSFSGGYTF.

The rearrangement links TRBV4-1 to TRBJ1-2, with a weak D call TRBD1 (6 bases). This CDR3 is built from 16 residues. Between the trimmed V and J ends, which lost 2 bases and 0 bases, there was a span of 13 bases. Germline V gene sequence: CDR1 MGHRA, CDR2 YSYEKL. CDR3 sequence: CASSQPARGANYGYTF. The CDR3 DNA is TGCGCCAGCAGCCAACCGGCCAGGGGCGCTAACTATGGCTACACCTTC.

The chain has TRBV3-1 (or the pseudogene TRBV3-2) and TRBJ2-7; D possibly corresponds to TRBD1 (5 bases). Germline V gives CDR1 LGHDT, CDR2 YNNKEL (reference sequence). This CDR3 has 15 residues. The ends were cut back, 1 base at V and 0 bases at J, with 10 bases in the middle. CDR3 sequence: CASSQVPGISYEQYF. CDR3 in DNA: TGTGCCAGCAGCCAAGTTCCAGGGATCTCCTACGAGCAGTACTTC.

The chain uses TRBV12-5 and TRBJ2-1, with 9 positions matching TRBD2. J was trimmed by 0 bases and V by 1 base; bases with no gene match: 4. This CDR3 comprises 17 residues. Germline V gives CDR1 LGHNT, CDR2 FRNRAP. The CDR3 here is CASGLGLAVSSYNEQFF. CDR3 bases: TGTGCTAGTGGTTTGGGACTAGCGGTGAGCTCCTACAATGAGCAGTTCTTC.